A single sample is the source of the 18 T cell receptor beta chains below, sequenced in a study of tumor-infiltrating lymphocytes in primary liver carcinoma. Starting material of 500 ng total RNA yielded TCR beta cDNA via a constant-region primer. Libraries of TCR beta came from three nested multiplex PCR rounds with slightly modified ARM-PCR. A C-beta reverse primer was combined with TRBV1-TRBV30 forward primers in the first two PCR rounds, and each round had approximately 10 cycles. TCRdb reanalysed the multiplex PCR reads using MiXCR and keeps one entry per CDR3 protein. The table has about 41,000 distinct CDR3 sequences, approximately 70% seen once; the top ten hold under 20%. From unsorted bulk tissue weighing roughly 17-31 mg, DNA and RNA were co-extracted. Sequenced sample: liver tumor tissue from sampling region 2. The sample's subset: tumor region T2, inferior pole. These receptors were obtained from a middle-aged man with primary liver carcinoma and hepatitis B virus infection.

A word on this clonotype: A much larger clonotype is one base distant, so this may be a read error. The chain combines TRBV28 with TRBJ1-1; D gene unclear. Trimming cost V 11 bases and J 1 base, with 17 bases left between them. This CDR3 contains 14 residues. Looked up from germline, CDR1 is MDHEN and CDR2 is SYDVKM. CDR3 sequence: CAVDPGGGNTEAFF. The CDR3, as DNA: TGTGCCGTAGATCCAGGTGGTGGGAACACTGAAGCTTTCTTT.

About this clonotype: One junction end does not reproduce the germline sequence, and a read error may be involved. The chain recombines TRBV4-3 with TRBJ2-5; TRBD2 aligns across 7 bases. CDR1 and CDR2 from the germline V gene are LGHNA and YSLEER. The CDR3 sequence is 15 residues long. The CDR3 DNA sequence: TGCTCCAGCAGCCAACAAGCGGGATGGGAAGAGATCCAGTACTTC. Protein sequence: CSSSQQAGWEEIQYF.

Concerning this clonotype: No conserved phenylalanine or tryptophan is present at the end of the CDR3, so a read error is the likely explanation. V usage is TRBV11-2 and J usage is TRBJ2-5, with D possibly matching TRBD2 (7 bases). The CDR3 extends over 15 amino acids. The germline V and J ends were trimmed by 6 bases and 5 bases, with 19 bases remaining between them. Germline-derived CDR1 and CDR2 are SGHAT and FQNNGV. DNA of the CDR3: TGTGCCAGCAGTTTACCCGTACAGGGAGGGGAGACCCAGTACTCC. Translated: CASSLPVQGGETQYS.

Comments on this clonotype: It may be a read error: a sequence one base away is much more abundant. The CDR3 DNA follows: TGTGCCAGCAGCCAGGGGACAAGGGATTGGAACACTGAAGCTTTCTTT. As protein: CASSQGTRDWNTEAFF. This sequence joins TRBV2 and TRBJ1-1; possible D gene TRBD1, 6 bases. Trimming shortened V by 6 bases and J by 1 base, and 18 bases separated the two germline ends. The CDR3 is 16 amino acids. Germline V gives CDR1 SNHLY, CDR2 FYNNEI.

In regard to this clonotype: Since the CDR3 does not end with the conserved phenylalanine or tryptophan, this likely comes from a read error. The DNA is omitted, as the CDR3 cannot be located on it reliably, and the CDR3 follows TCRdb's listing. The J gene is TRBJ2-5, the V gene TRBV6-5; TRBD1 is taken as the D call from the table, unchecked against the DNA. Germline-derived CDR1 and CDR2 are MNHEY and SVGAGI. The CDR3 has 14 amino acids, counting both end residues. The CDR3 loop is CASSFGQGQETLYL.

To note about this clonotype: The conserved closing phenylalanine or tryptophan is absent in this CDR3, likely reflecting a read error. Because the CDR3's place on the DNA is in doubt, the DNA is left out and the CDR3 is given as listed by TCRdb. The chain recombines TRBV11-2 with TRBJ2-7; the table's D call TRBD1 went unverified against the DNA. From its first to its last residue, the CDR3 has 16 amino acids. From germline, CDR1 is SGHAT and CDR2 FQNNGV. Here the CDR3 reads CASNLAGGPFDYEQYI.

With regard to this clonotype: A junction boundary mismatches the germline segment, possibly from a read error. The chain couples TRBV12-3 or TRBV12-4 to TRBJ2-2, with a possible D match to TRBD2 (5 bases). The CDR3 loop spans 16 amino acids. CDR3 in amino acids: CASSLRRGRITGELFF. The CDR3 DNA reads as TGTGCCAGCAGCCTCCGTAGAGGGCGAATCACCGGGGAACTGTTTTTT.

Regarding this clonotype: Given a much more abundant clone one base away, this may be a read error. The CDR3 coding sequence is TGTGCCATCAGTGATGCCACTAGCGGCCAGAAGAATGAGCAGTTCTTC. It specifies CAISDATSGQKNEQFF. This sequence joins TRBV24-1 and TRBJ2-1; 8 positions agree with TRBD2. Germline V gives CDR1 KGHDR, CDR2 SFDVKD. This CDR3 spans 16 amino acids.

In its sample, this clonotype was seen many times. The chain links TRBV10-3 to TRBJ2-1, with D perhaps matching TRBD2 (6 bases). Germline V CDR1 and CDR2: ENHRY, SYGVKD. This CDR3 is 12 amino acids long. The DNA for the CDR3 is TGTGCTACGAACGGGGGATACAATGAGCAGTTCTTC. It yields the protein CATNGGYNEQFF.

On this clonotype itself: An end of the junction differs from the germline gene, which may be a read error. The V and J genes are TRBV6-2 or TRBV6-3 and TRBJ2-5; 7 bases are a match to TRBD1. The CDR3 length is 15 residues. The germline gives CDR1 MNHEY, CDR2 SVGEGT. DNA of the CDR3: TGTGCAAGCAATGCCCCGACAGGGACCCAAGGGACCCAGTACTTC. Encoded protein: CASNAPTGTQGTQYF.

Details on this clonotype: Germline and junction disagree at one end, which may indicate a read error. The chain links TRBV4-2 to TRBJ2-3, with 8 bases lining up with TRBD1. CDR1 LGHNA and CDR2 YNFKEQ come from the germline V gene. The CDR3 consists of 14 residues. In DNA, the CDR3 is TGTGCCAGCGGCCAGGGTCAGGGGGCGGATACGCAGTATTTT. Translated: CASGQGQGADTQYF.

This chain's CDR3 is CVGSTGTSGYGYEQYF. The CDR3, as DNA: TGTGTCGGCAGTACTGGGACTAGCGGATATGGCTACGAGCAGTACTTC. The J gene is TRBJ2-7, the V gene TRBV28; 11 bases fit TRBD2. The CDR3 loop spans 16 amino acids. From germline, CDR1 is MDHEN and CDR2 SYDVKM.

This clonotype was recorded a few times. V usage is TRBV7-2 and J usage is TRBJ2-7, with D possibly being TRBD2 (5 bases). Germline CDR1 and CDR2: SGHTA and FQGNSA. V was trimmed by 5 bases and J by 7 bases, leaving 12 bases between them. CDR3 length: 12 amino acids. DNA of the CDR3: TGTGCCAGCAGCCCCCCCGGGGTAGAGCAGTACTTC. This translates into CASSPPGVEQYF.

Relative to its sample, this clonotype is medium-sized. This chain connects TRBV12-3 or TRBV12-4 to TRBJ1-2, with no clear D. The CDR3 runs to 14 residues. The V gene lost 3 bases and the J gene lost 0 bases, with 8 bases spanning the gap. DNA for the CDR3: TGTGCCAGCAGTTTGGACTTAACTAACTATGGCTACACCTTC. Its protein product is CASSLDLTNYGYTF.

Details on this clonotype: Given the absence of the conserved phenylalanine or tryptophan at the CDR3 end, a read error is likely. V usage is TRBV14 and J usage is TRBJ2-1, with 8 bases fitting TRBD2. Per the germline V gene, CDR1 is SGHDN and CDR2 is FVKESK. The CDR3 consists of 16 residues. V was pared by 6 bases and J by 6 bases, with 13 bases of the junction left unmatched. CDR3: CASSAVAGRVSNEQFS. Written as DNA, the CDR3 is TGTGCCAGCAGTGCCGTAGCGGGAAGGGTAAGCAATGAGCAGTTCTCC.

For this clonotype: Sequence at one end of the junction differs from germline and may be a read error. The CDR3 nucleotides are TGTGCCAGCAGTCAAGGAAGGGCGTCGGGGGGGCTGTTCTTC. Its translation is CASSQGRASGGLFF. The V call is TRBV14, the J call TRBJ2-1; 8 positions match TRBD2. The CDR3 sequence is 14 residues long. Per germline, CDR1 SGHDN and CDR2 FVKESK.

A remark on this clonotype: Its ends do not fully match the called genes, so a read error is possible. The rearrangement joins TRBV24-1 to TRBJ2-1; TRBD1 agrees at 9 bases. Germline CDR1 and CDR2: KGHDR and SFDVKD. This CDR3 contains 15 residues. The CDR3 loop is CATSDSGTGNNEQSF. CDR3 DNA sequence: TGTGCCACCAGTGACTCTGGGACAGGGAACAATGAGCAGTCCTTC.

This chain joins TRBV12-3 or TRBV12-4 and TRBJ2-5; D is possibly TRBD1 or TRBD2 (6 bases each). Trimming took 5 bases from V and 8 from J, leaving 18 bases between them. CDR3 length equals 14 residues. CDR3 region: CASSTIQGGDTQYF. For the CDR3, the DNA is TGTGCCAGCAGTACCATACAGGGAGGAGATACCCAGTACTTC.